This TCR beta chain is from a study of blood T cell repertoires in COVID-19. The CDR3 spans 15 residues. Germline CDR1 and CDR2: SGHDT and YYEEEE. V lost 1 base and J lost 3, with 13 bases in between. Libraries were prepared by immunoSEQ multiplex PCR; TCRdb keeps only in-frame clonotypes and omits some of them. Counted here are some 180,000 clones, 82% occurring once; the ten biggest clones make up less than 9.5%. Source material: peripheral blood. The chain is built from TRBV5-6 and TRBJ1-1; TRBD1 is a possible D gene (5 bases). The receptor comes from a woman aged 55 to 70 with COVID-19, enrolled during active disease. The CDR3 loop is CASSLRGPMDTEAFF. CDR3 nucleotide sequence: TGTGCCAGCAGCTTGAGGGGCCCGATGGACACTGAAGCTTTCTTT.